The present T cell receptor beta chain was sequenced within a study of blood T cell repertoires in COVID-19. Across the whole study: COVID-19 samples collected from the United States, Italy and Spain covered acute and convalescent phases.

Seattle researchers signed up patients amid active infection and tracked them longitudinally. Sequencing was performed with immunoSEQ multiplex PCR; in TCRdb, only in-frame clones are kept and a portion is missing. Here the sample spans some 170,000 clones, approximately 87% being singletons. Germline V gene sequence: CDR1 SNHLY, CDR2 FYNNEI. Trimming stripped 7 bases from V and 8 bases from J, with 14 bases between. CDR3 size: 12 residues. The sequenced sample was peripheral blood. The source of this sequence is a woman in her 70s with COVID-19, enrolled during active disease. This chain uses TRBV2 with TRBJ1-2, with D possibly being TRBD1 (5 bases). CDR3 bases: TGTGCCAGCAACCGCCGACAGAGCGGCTACACCTTC. This gives the protein CASNRRQSGYTF.